This T cell receptor (beta chain) stems from a study of blood T cell repertoires in COVID-19. CDR3 length: 14 residues. The germline gives CDR1 PRHDT, CDR2 FYEKMQ (reference sequence). V trimming: 6 bases; J trimming: 4 bases; junction bases outside the gene matches: 4. Generated by immunoSEQ multiplex PCR, the TCRdb table keeps only in-frame clones and is missing some. The data show almost 85,000 clones, with about 83% seen just once and around 36% held by the top ten. The J gene is TRBJ2-2, the V gene TRBV13; 8 bases are shared with TRBD1. The sequence was obtained from a man older than 75 with active or convalescent COVID-19. Sequencing was done on a sample of peripheral blood. CDR3 protein: CASRRTGGTGELFF. The CDR3 nucleotides read TGTGCCAGCAGACGTACAGGGGGCACCGGGGAGCTGTTTTTT.